This TCR beta chain originates from a study of blood T cell repertoires in COVID-19. Study-wide background: Spain, Italy and the United States supplied samples that represented acute and convalescent COVID-19.

Original handling: Estimates of nucleated cell counts were drawn from the amplification of reference gene primers. Clones were read by immunoSEQ multiplex PCR, and TCRdb kept only the in-frame ones, dropping some. From that table come the V and J calls and clone size; the DNA was used to work out D and trimming. The sample records around 100,000 clones, less than 85% being singletons. There are 15 residues in the CDR3. Between the trimmed V and J ends, which lost 0 bases and 1 base, there was a span of 8 bases. Germline-derived CDR1 and CDR2 are SGDLS and YYNGEE. The TCR originated in a human donor in a cohort sampled during active COVID-19. Sequenced: peripheral blood. The gene calls are TRBV9 and TRBJ2-1, with D uncertain. This chain's CDR3 is CASSVEIASYNEQFF. The CDR3 DNA sequence: TGTGCCAGCAGCGTAGAAATAGCTTCCTACAATGAGCAGTTCTTC.